This T cell receptor (beta chain) originates from a study of blood T cell repertoires in COVID-19. Repertoires were generated with immunoSEQ multiplex PCR, while TCRdb's copy carries only in-frame clones and drops some. The sample includes more than 200,000 clones, 83% of them seen just once. The CDR3 loop spans 13 amino acids. With 3 bases removed from V and 4 bases from J, the gap between germline ends came to 9 bases. Germline V lookup: CDR1 SGHRS, CDR2 YFSETQ. The clonotype was recovered from a woman in her thirties or forties with active or convalescent COVID-19. Sequenced sample: peripheral blood. This chain links TRBV5-1 with TRBJ2-3; no firm D call. The CDR3 sequence is CASSSAPADTQYF. CDR3 nucleotides: TGCGCCAGCAGCTCCGCCCCGGCAGATACGCAGTATTTT.